The 7 T cell receptor beta chains presented below share a single source sample, sequenced in a study of CD8 T cells in ankylosing spondylitis. Broader study findings: In ankylosing spondylitis blood, a motif of about 8 highly homologous TCR beta variants appeared characteristic.

Their cognate antigens are unknown. TCRdb used MiXCR to reprocess the 5' RACE reads, holding one entry per CDR3 protein. The profile covers some 800,000 distinct CDR3 sequences, with about 12% appearing a single time and 0.51% taken by the ten largest. The specimen sequenced was blood, either unsorted or a sorted T cell fraction (not recorded which). All receptors come from a male donor with ankylosing spondylitis.

V gene TRBV5-1 combines with J gene TRBJ2-1, with TRBD2 matching 14 bases. Germline CDR1 SGHRS, CDR2 YFSETQ. The CDR3 is 19 residues long. V shed 7 bases, J shed 1 base, and the junction held 13 bases outside the gene matches. CDR3 region: CASSPAGLAGDRSYNEQFF. CDR3 DNA sequence: TGCGCCAGCTCCCCCGCGGGACTAGCGGGAGATCGGTCCTACAATGAGCAGTTCTTC.

The rearrangement joins TRBV29-1 to TRBJ2-3; 7 bases are shared with TRBD2. The germline V gene encodes CDR1 SQVTM and CDR2 ANQGSEA. The CDR3 runs to 14 residues. The J segment lost 0 bases and the V segment lost 4 bases, leaving 4 bases of the junction unmatched. CDR3 in DNA: TGCAGCGTTGGGCGTAGCGGGAGCACAGATACGCAGTATTTT. It codes for CSVGRSGSTDTQYF.

This clonotype was picked up a small number of times. CDR3 nucleotides: TGTGCCAGCAGCTTCACGGGACTGACCGGAAACACCATATATTTT. Translation: CASSFTGLTGNTIYF. V is TRBV7-2 and J is TRBJ1-3, with D perhaps matching TRBD1 (5 bases). The CDR3 length is 15 residues. Germline CDR1 is SGHTA and CDR2 is FQGNSA. Trimming removed 3 bases from V and 4 bases from J, with 13 bases in between.

This clonotype was observed many times. V gene TRBV10-3 combines with J gene TRBJ1-4; possibly TRBD1 for D (5 bases). Trimming removed 5 bases at V and 0 bases at J, with 16 bases between. The length of the CDR3 is 17 residues. The germline CDR1 and CDR2 sequences are ENHRY and SYGVKD. The CDR3 DNA reads as TGTGCCATCAGTAGTCGCGGGGCCGTCACAACTAATGAAAAACTGTTTTTT. Its protein product is CAISSRGAVTTNEKLFF.

This clonotype was seen a handful of times. J is TRBJ2-1 and V is TRBV6-2 or TRBV6-3; D is possibly TRBD2 (5 bases). The CDR3 totals 14 residues. Trimming shortened V by 6 bases and J by 6 bases, and 15 bases separated the two germline ends. Germline CDR1 reads MNHEY; CDR2 reads SVGEGT. DNA for the CDR3: TGTGCCAGCAGAGCCCCGGGAACCACCAATGAGCAGTTCTTC. It codes for CASRAPGTTNEQFF.

This clonotype was recorded many times. The rearrangement joins TRBV20-1 to TRBJ2-3; D gene uncertain. V was clipped by 3 bases and J by 2 bases, with 9 bases between them. The CDR3 extends over 13 amino acids. The germline V gene encodes CDR1 DFQATT and CDR2 SNEGSKA (reference sequence). CDR3 nucleotide sequence: TGCAGTGCTAGGCCCCAGATCACAGATACGCAGTATTTT. This encodes CSARPQITDTQYF.

The chain recombines TRBV9 with TRBJ1-5, with D hard to call. V lost 3 bases, J lost 9 bases, and 13 bases lay in between. Per the germline V gene, CDR1 is SGDLS and CDR2 is YYNGEE. This CDR3 spans 13 amino acids. CDR3 nucleotide sequence: TGTGCCAGCAGCGAAGCGGGGAATAGGCCCCAGCATTTT. Residues: CASSEAGNRPQHF.